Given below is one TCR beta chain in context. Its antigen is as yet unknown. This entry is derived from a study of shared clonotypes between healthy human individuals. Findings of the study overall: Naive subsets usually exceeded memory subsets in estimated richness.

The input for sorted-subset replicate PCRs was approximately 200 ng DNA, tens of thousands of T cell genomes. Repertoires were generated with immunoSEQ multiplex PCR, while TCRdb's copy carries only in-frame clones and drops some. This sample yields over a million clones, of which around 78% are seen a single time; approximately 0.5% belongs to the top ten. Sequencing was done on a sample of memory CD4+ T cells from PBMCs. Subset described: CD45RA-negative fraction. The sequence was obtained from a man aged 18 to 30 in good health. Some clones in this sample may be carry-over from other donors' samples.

CDR3 protein: CATSNRQVQRKLFF. The CDR3 DNA sequence: TGTGCCACCAGCAATCGACAGGTACAAAGGAAACTGTTTTTT. The chain employs TRBV15 and TRBJ1-4; D possibly corresponds to TRBD1 (6 bases). From germline, CDR1 is LNHNV and CDR2 YYDKDF (reference sequence). V lost 4 bases and J lost 11, with 17 bases in between. This CDR3 spans 14 amino acids.